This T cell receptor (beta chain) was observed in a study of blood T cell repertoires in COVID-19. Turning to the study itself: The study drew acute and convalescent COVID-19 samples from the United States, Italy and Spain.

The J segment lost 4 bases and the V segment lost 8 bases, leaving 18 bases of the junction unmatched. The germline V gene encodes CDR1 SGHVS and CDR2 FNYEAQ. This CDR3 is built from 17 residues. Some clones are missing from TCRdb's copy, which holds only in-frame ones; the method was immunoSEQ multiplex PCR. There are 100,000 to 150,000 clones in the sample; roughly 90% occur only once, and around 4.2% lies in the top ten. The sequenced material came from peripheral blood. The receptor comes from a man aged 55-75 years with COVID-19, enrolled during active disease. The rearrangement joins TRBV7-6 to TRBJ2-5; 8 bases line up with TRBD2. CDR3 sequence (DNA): TGTGCCAGCGCCTATGACCTGGGGGCGGGGGGCAGAGAGACCCAGTACTTC. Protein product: CASAYDLGAGGRETQYF.